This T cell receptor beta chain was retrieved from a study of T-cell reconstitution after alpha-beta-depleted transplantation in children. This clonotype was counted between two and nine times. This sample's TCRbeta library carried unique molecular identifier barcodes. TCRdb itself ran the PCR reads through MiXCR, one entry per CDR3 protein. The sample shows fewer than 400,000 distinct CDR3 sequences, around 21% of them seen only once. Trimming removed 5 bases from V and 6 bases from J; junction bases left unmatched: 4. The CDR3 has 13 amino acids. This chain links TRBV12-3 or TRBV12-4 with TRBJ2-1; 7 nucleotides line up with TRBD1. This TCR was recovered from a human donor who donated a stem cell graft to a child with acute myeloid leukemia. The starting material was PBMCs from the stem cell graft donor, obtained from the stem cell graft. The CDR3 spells CASSPTGSNEQFF. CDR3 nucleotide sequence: TGTGCCAGCAGTCCGACAGGGAGCAATGAGCAGTTCTTC.